These 13 T cell receptor beta chains share one sample of origin, sequenced in a study of identical twins. From the 5' RACE reads, TCRdb called clonotypes with MiXCR, one entry per CDR3 protein. The top ten clones hold around 0.47% of a sample with about 530,000 distinct CDR3 sequences, 20% to 25% of them seen once. These data also formed part of another study, on yellow fever vaccine responses in identical twins.

Sequencing was carried out using CD4+ T cells sorted from blood. The receptor set was obtained from a woman between 18 and 29 years old in good health.

This clonotype occurred a few times. This rearrangement joins TRBV7-9 to TRBJ2-7, with D possibly TRBD2 on 5 matching bases. The germline V gene has CDR1 SEHNR and CDR2 FQNEAQ (reference sequence). Between the trimmed V and J ends, which lost 5 bases and 9 bases, there was a span of 14 bases. The CDR3 sequence is 12 residues long. The CDR3 loop reads CASSSQEGVQYF. The DNA of the CDR3 is TGTGCCAGCAGCAGCCAAGAGGGCGTGCAGTACTTC.

The chain is built from TRBV2 and TRBJ2-2; TRBD2 might be the D (6 bases). In germline, CDR1 is SNHLY, CDR2 FYNNEI. Trimming shortened V by 8 bases and J by 5 bases, and 9 bases separated the two germline ends. CDR3 length equals 12 residues. In nucleotides, the CDR3 is TGTGCCAGCGGAGGGAGGACCGGGGAGCTGTTTTTT. This gives the protein CASGGRTGELFF.

The CDR3 nucleotides read TGTGCCAGCAGCCTCATTTCAGGGTACAATGAGCAGTTCTTC. Translation gives CASSLISGYNEQFF. V gene TRBV9 combines with J gene TRBJ2-1; D might be TRBD1 (5 bases). Germline V gene sequence: CDR1 SGDLS, CDR2 YYNGEE. V lost 4 bases, J lost 4 bases, and 12 bases lay in between. The CDR3 is 14 amino acids.

This clonotype appeared a few times. V gene TRBV24-1 combines with J gene TRBJ2-1; 9 nucleotides match TRBD2. The CDR3 is 14 residues long. Trimming cost V 6 bases and J 8 bases; bases outside gene matches: 7. Looked up from germline, CDR1 is KGHDR and CDR2 is SFDVKD. CDR3 sequence (DNA): TGTGCCACCAGTTTAGCGGGAGCCGCAGATGAGCAGTTCTTC. As protein: CATSLAGAADEQFF.

In its sample, this clonotype was seen once. The chain recombines TRBV5-1 with TRBJ1-3; D remains ambiguous. The V and J ends lost 1 base and 3 bases respectively, with 14 bases between them. The CDR3 extends over 16 amino acids. Germline lookup yields CDR1 SGHRS and CDR2 YFSETQ. The DNA for the CDR3 is TGCGCCAGCAGCTTGAATGTCCGGGCGGGTGGAAACACCATATATTTT. It yields the protein CASSLNVRAGGNTIYF.

In DNA, the CDR3 is TGTGCCAGCTCTCCGAGGACAGGGAGCTTCGACGAGCAGTACTTC. Its protein product is CASSPRTGSFDEQYF. This chain connects TRBV18 to TRBJ2-7; 8 bases are a match to TRBD1. CDR1 and CDR2 (germline): KGHSH, LQKENI. V gave up 6 bases and J gave up 5 bases; unmatched junction bases: 12. The CDR3 consists of 15 residues.

In this sample, this clonotype turned up a few times. The chain is built from TRBV24-1 and TRBJ1-4, with TRBD1 identical over 9 bases. The germline gives CDR1 KGHDR, CDR2 SFDVKD. Unmatched junction bases numbered 5, after V lost 9 bases and J lost 10 bases. The CDR3 has 12 amino acids. In DNA form, the CDR3 reads TGTGCCACCGGGGACAGGGTAGGAAAACTGTTTTTT. Its protein is CATGDRVGKLFF.

A single count supports this clonotype. The rearrangement uses TRBV6-1 and TRBJ1-2; the D gene is possibly TRBD1 (5 bases). Per germline, CDR1 MNHNS and CDR2 SASEGT. The CDR3 sequence is 13 residues long. V dropped 3 bases and J dropped 3 bases, with 8 bases sitting between them. CDR3 in amino acids: CASSEGRYYGYTF. The CDR3 bases are TGTGCCAGCAGTGAGGGACGGTACTATGGCTACACCTTC.

This sequence joins TRBV11-1 and TRBJ2-1; 9 bases are shared with TRBD1. The germline gives CDR1 SGHAT, CDR2 FQDESV (reference sequence). Trimming took 1 base from V and 7 from J; bases not matched to a gene: 17. The CDR3 has 19 residues. The CDR3: CASSLVRGQGSITGNEQFF. The CDR3 bases are TGTGCCAGCAGCTTAGTACGGGGACAGGGATCAATTACGGGGAATGAGCAGTTCTTC.

This clonotype was counted between two and nine times. V gene TRBV3-1 combines with J gene TRBJ2-3; D is unresolved. CDR1 is LGHDT and CDR2 is YNNKEL in the germline V gene (reference sequence). Deletions cut 0 bases from V and 2 bases from J, with 12 bases between. The CDR3 runs 16 residues. In DNA, the CDR3 is TGTGCCAGCAGCCAAGATCCGGTACGGGCCACAGATACGCAGTATTTT. This codes for CASSQDPVRATDTQYF.

This chain connects TRBV18 to TRBJ2-5; D might be TRBD1 or TRBD2, each matching 5 bases. Germline V gene data show CDR1 as KGHSH and CDR2 as LQKENI. CDR3 length equals 16 residues. V was trimmed by 1 base and J by 4 bases, leaving 16 bases between them. The CDR3 spells CASSPQGSPRGETQYF. DNA for the CDR3: TGTGCCAGCTCACCACAAGGGAGCCCAAGGGGAGAGACCCAGTACTTC.

This clonotype appeared a few times. V gene TRBV7-6 combines with J gene TRBJ2-1, with a tentative D call TRBD1 (5 bases). The CDR3 extends over 15 amino acids. Trimming pared 4 bases from V and 4 bases from J, leaving 14 bases between. CDR1 is SGHVS, CDR2 FNYEAQ, per germline. The CDR3: CASSSEYRSYNEQFF. DNA for the CDR3: TGTGCCAGCAGCTCTGAGTACAGGAGTTACAATGAGCAGTTCTTC.

A remark on this clonotype: The conserved closing phenylalanine or tryptophan is absent in this CDR3, likely reflecting a read error. The chain has TRBV20-1 and TRBJ1-4; TRBD1 might be the D (6 bases). Trimming took off 3 bases at V and 6 bases at J, with 17 bases between the two ends. Germline CDR1 DFQATT, CDR2 SNEGSKA (reference sequence). This CDR3 has 15 amino acids. The chain's CDR3 is CSASIPGGRYEKLFL. CDR3 in DNA: TGCAGTGCTAGCATTCCGGGGGGCAGATATGAAAAACTGTTTCTT.